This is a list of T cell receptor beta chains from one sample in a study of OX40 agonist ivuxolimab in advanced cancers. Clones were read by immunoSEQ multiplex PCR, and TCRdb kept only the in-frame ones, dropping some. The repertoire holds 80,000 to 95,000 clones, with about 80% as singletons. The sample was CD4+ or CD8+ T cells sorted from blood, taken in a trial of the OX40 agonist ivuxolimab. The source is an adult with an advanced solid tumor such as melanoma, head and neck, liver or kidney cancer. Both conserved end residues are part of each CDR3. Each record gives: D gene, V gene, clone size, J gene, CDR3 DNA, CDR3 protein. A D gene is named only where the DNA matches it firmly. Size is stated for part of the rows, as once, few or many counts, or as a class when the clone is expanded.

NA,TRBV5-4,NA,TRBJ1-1,TGTGCCAGCAGCTTGGAGGCAGCGAACACTGAAGCTTTCTTT,CASSLEAANTEAFF
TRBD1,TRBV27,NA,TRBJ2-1,TGTGCCAGCAGACAGGGGCCCTACAATGAGCAGTTCTTC,CASRQGPYNEQFF
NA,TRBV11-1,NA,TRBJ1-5,TGTGCCAGCAGCCCCCGTCCGAATCAGCCCCAGCATTTT,CASSPRPNQPQHF
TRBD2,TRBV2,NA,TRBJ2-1,TGTGCCAGCAGGGCCGCTAGCGGGGTATACAATGAGCAGTTCTTC,CASRAASGVYNEQFF
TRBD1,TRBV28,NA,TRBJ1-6,TGTGCCAGCATTGCGGACAGGGATAATTCACCCCTCCACTTT,CASIADRDNSPLHF
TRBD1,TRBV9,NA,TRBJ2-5,TGTGCCAGCTCACAGGGGGTGAGAGAGACCCAGTACTTC,CASSQGVRETQYF
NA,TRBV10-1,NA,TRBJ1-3,TGCGCCAGCAGTATGGACTCTGGAAACACCATATATTTT,CASSMDSGNTIYF
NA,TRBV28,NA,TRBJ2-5,TGTGCCAGTAAACTTAAGGGGTCAACCTTCCAAGAGACCCAGTACTTC,CASKLKGSTFQETQYF
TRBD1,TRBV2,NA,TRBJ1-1,TGTGCCAGCAGTGGACTGGGACAGGGGATCACTGAAGCTTTCTTT,CASSGLGQGITEAFF
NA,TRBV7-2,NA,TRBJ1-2,TGTGCCAGCAGCTTAGGAACTGACAGGCTTAGGGATGGCTACACCTTC,CASSLGTDRLRDGYTF
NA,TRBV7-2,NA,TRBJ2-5,TGTGCCAGCAGCTTATCTATGGGAAGTGGCCAAGAGACCCAGTACTTC,CASSLSMGSGQETQYF
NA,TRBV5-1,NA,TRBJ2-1,TGCGCCAGCAGCATCTTGGATGAGCAGTTCTTC,CASSILDEQFF
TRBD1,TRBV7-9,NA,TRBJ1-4,TGTGCCAGCAGCTTTTTGAGGACAGGGCATGAAAAACTGTTTTTT,CASSFLRTGHEKLFF
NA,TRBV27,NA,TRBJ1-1,TGTGCCAGCAGTTTTTATGAGGGGCGGAACACTGAAGCTTTCTTT,CASSFYEGRNTEAFF
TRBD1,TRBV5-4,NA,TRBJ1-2,TGTGCCAGCAGCTTGGGGGACAGGGTATTCTATGGCTACACCTTC,CASSLGDRVFYGYTF
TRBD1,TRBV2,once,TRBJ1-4,TGTGCCGGCGGGACAGGGAACGAAAAACTGTTTTTT,CAGGTGNEKLFF
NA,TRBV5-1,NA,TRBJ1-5,TGCGCCAGCGCTACGAAGGGGGGACCCACTAGCAATCAGCCCCAGCATTTT,CASATKGGPTSNQPQHF
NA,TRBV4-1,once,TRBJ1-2,TGCGCCAGCAGCCAGAGCCGGGCCCCAAACTACTATGGCTACACCTTC,CASSQSRAPNYYGYTF
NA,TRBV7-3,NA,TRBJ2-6,TGTGCCAGCAGCTTTCAGGGCTCTGGGGCCAACGTCCTGACTTTC,CASSFQGSGANVLTF
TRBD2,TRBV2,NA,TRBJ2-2,TGTGCCAGCAGCTTAGCGGGGGTGAACACCGGGGAGCTGTTTTTT,CASSLAGVNTGELFF
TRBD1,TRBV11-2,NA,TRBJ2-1,TGTGCCAGCAGCTTAGATCAGGGGGCCCACAATGAGCAGTTCTTC,CASSLDQGAHNEQFF
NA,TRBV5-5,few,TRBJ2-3,TGTGCCAGCAGCTCCTTACAGGGCACAGATACGCAGTATTTT,CASSSLQGTDTQYF
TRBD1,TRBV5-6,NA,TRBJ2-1,TGTGCCAGCAGCTGGGACAGGGCCAATGAGCAGTTCTTC,CASSWDRANEQFF
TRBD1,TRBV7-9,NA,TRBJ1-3,TGTGCCAGCCGGGGACAGAACTCTGGAAACACCATATATTTT,CASRGQNSGNTIYF
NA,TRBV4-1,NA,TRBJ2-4,TGCGCCAGCAGGGGGAGCAAAAACATTCAGTACTTC,CASRGSKNIQYF
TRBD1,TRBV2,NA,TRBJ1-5,TGTGCCAGCAGACAGGGGTACGGTCAGCCCCAGCATTTT,CASRQGYGQPQHF
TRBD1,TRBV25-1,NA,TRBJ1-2,TGTGCCAGCAGTACCCCAGGGGGCGTACATGGCTACACCTTC,CASSTPGGVHGYTF
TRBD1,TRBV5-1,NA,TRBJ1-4,TGCGCCAGCAGCTCGACCGGGACAGGGGGCTGGAGTGAAAAACTGTTTTTT,CASSSTGTGGWSEKLFF
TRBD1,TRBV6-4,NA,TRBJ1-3,TGTGCCAGCAGTGACTGGGGGACAGCCCTATCCTCTGGAAACACCATATATTTT,CASSDWGTALSSGNTIYF
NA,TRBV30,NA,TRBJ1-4,TGTGCCTGGGCGGGTACCGCTAATGAAAAACTGTTTTTT,CAWAGTANEKLFF
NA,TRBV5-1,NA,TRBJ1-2,TGCGCCAGCAGCTTCCAGCCGGGGGTTAATGGCTACACCTTC,CASSFQPGVNGYTF
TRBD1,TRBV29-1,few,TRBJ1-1,TGCAGCGTTGAATCGGACAGGGTGAACACTGAAGCTTTCTTT,CSVESDRVNTEAFF
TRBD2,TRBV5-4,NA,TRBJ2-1,TGTGCCACTCAGACTAGCCATGAGCAGTTCTTC,CATQTSHEQFF
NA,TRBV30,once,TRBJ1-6,TGTGCCGTAAATGGGGGTTCACCCCTCCACTTT,CAVNGGSPLHF
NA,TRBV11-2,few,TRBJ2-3,TGTGCCAGCAGCTTTCAAGTGGCCCAATACCTAGGAACAGATACGCAGTATTTT,CASSFQVAQYLGTDTQYF
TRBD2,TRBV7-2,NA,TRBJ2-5,TGTGCCAGCAGCCAAAGGGGACTAGCGTTGGGACAAGAGACCCAGTACTTC,CASSQRGLALGQETQYF
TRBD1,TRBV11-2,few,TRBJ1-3,TGTGCCAGCAGCTTAACTCCAAGACAGGGGGCAATGGGGTTT,CASSLTPRQGAMGF
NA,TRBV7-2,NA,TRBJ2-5,TGTGCCAGCAGCTTAGTTCGGGGGAACCAAGAGACCCAGTACTTC,CASSLVRGNQETQYF
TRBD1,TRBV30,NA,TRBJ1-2,TGTGCCGGACACAGGGGAACTAACTATGGCTACACCTTC,CAGHRGTNYGYTF